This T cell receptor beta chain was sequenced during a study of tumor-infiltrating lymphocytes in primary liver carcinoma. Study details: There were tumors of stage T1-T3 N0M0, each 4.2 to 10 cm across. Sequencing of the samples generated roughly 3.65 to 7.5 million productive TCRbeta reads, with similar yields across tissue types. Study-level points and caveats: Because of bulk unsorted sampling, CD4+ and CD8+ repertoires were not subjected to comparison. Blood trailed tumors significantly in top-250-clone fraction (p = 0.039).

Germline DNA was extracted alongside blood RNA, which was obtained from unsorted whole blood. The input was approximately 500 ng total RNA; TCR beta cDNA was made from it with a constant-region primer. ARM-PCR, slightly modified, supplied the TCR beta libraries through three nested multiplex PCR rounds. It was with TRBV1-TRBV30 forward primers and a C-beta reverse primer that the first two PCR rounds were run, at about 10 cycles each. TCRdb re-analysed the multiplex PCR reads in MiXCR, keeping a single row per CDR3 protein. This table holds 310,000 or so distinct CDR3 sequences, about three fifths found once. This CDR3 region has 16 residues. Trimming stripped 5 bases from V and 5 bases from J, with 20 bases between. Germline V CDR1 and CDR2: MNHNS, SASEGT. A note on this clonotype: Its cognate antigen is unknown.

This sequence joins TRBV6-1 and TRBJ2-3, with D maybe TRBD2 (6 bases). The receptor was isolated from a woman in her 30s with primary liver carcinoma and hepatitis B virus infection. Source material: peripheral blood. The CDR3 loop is CASSPSVGGFVDTQYF. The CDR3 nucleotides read TGTGCCAGCAGTCCCTCGGTGGGAGGTTTCGTAGATACGCAGTATTTT.